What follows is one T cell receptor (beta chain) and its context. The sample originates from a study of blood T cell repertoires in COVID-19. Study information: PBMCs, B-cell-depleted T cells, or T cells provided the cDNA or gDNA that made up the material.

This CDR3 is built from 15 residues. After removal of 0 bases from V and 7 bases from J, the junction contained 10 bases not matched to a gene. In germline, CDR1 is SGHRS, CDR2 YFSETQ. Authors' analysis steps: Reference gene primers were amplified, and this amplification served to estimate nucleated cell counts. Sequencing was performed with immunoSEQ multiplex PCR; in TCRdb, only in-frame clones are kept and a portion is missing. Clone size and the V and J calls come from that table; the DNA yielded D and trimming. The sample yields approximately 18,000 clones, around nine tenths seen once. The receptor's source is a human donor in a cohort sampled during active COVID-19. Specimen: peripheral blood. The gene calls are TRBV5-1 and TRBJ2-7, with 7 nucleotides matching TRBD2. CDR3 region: CASSLEASGSLEQYF. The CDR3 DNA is TGCGCCAGCAGCTTGGAGGCTAGCGGTTCCTTGGAGCAGTACTTC.